The clone carrying this T cell receptor (beta chain) was recorded once. The antigen is not known. The data originate from a study of T cell responses to AZD1222 COVID-19 vaccine. Regarding the study as a whole: The sample set comprised mostly white British donors with more females, and clonal diversity was possibly underestimated. Repertoire sampling occurred only after the peak T cell response.

Sequencing was performed with immunoSEQ multiplex PCR; in TCRdb, only in-frame clones are kept and a portion is missing. The sample yields approximately 170,000 clones, approximately 93% seen once. The CDR3 has 16 amino acids. From germline, CDR1 is PRHDT and CDR2 FYEKMQ (reference sequence). V dropped 4 bases and J dropped 5; count of bases not matched to a gene: 9. The source material was peripheral blood, sampled on day 0 of AZD1222 vaccination. The source of this sequence is an adult in good health. J is TRBJ1-1 and V is TRBV13, with 11 nucleotides matching TRBD1. The CDR3 loop is CASSSGTGGSRTEAFF. In DNA, the CDR3 is TGTGCCAGCAGCTCCGGGACAGGGGGAAGTCGGACTGAAGCTTTCTTT.